The 9 T cell receptor beta chains below all came from one sample that was sequenced in a study of T cell repertoires in cytomegalovirus infection. TCRdb processed the reads anew with MiXCR; each CDR3 protein has one entry. The sample records over 300,000 distinct CDR3 sequences, over 7.5% being singletons. Sequencing input: PBMCs. These receptors were taken from a human donor in good health (CMV status not recorded). Some clones in this sample may be carry-over from other donors' samples.

The chain employs TRBV7-3 and TRBJ1-6; no clear D. The CDR3 runs 16 residues. Trimming cost V 1 base and J 0 bases, with 7 bases left between them. Germline CDR1 and CDR2: SGHTA and FQGTGA. The CDR3 nucleotides read TGTGCCAGCAGCTTAAGCCTTAGCTCCTATAATTCACCCCTCCACTTT. Protein sequence: CASSLSLSSYNSPLHF.

This clonotype was recorded at least ten times. The chain is built from TRBV7-2 and TRBJ2-7; perhaps TRBD2 as D (7 bases). Deletions cut 2 bases from V and 7 bases from J, with 12 bases between. Germline V lookup: CDR1 SGHTA, CDR2 FQGNSA. This CDR3 region has 13 residues. CDR3 DNA sequence: TGTGCCAGCAGCTTAAGGGGGGGAGGGGAGCAGTACTTC. Protein product: CASSLRGGGEQYF.

The rearrangement uses TRBV3-1 and TRBJ2-1; no reliable D call. The CDR3 totals 13 residues. Trimming stripped 0 bases from V and 10 bases from J, with 10 bases between. Germline loops: CDR1 LGHDT, CDR2 YNNKEL (reference sequence). CDR3 DNA: TGTGCCAGCAGCCAAGATCTGGCTCGGGAGCAGTTCTTC. It yields the protein CASSQDLAREQFF.

This clonotype has only a few counts. V gene TRBV7-6 combines with J gene TRBJ2-5; either TRBD1 or TRBD2 may fit D (5 bases each). V lost 1 base and J lost 5, with 14 bases in between. This CDR3 spans 15 amino acids. The germline V gene has CDR1 SGHVS and CDR2 FNYEAQ. The CDR3 nucleotides read TGTGCCAGCAGCTTAGATTCAGGGACGGGGGAGACCCAGTACTTC. It is translated as CASSLDSGTGETQYF.

This clonotype was detected only a few times. Here the CDR3 reads CASSGQVALRSYGYTF. The CDR3 DNA reads TGTGCCAGTTCGGGACAGGTCGCCCTCCGCAGCTATGGCTACACCTTC. J is TRBJ1-2 and V is TRBV12-3 or TRBV12-4; TRBD1 matches 8 bases. V trimming: 9 bases; J trimming: 4 bases; junction bases outside the gene matches: 16. The CDR3 length is 16 residues.

This clonotype was observed a handful of times. CDR3 sequence reads: CASSRIDRDWNTQYF. The CDR3 DNA is TGTGCCAGCAGCCGAATTGACAGGGATTGGAATACGCAGTATTTT. The chain carries TRBV7-9 and TRBJ2-3, with 7 bases that match TRBD1. Losses at the gene ends were 5 bases for V and 7 bases for J; bases not matched to a gene: 12. Germline assignment: CDR1 SEHNR and CDR2 FQNEAQ (reference sequence). The CDR3 totals 15 residues. The variable domain in full, completed from reference TRBV7-9 and TRBJ2-3, reads DTGVSQNPRHKITKRGQNVTFRCDPISEHNRLYWYRQTLGQGPEFLTYFQNEAQLEKSRLLSDRFSAERPKGSFSTLEIQRTEQGDSAMYLCASSRIDRDWNTQYFGPGTRLTVL.

In its sample, this clonotype was seen many times. The chain carries TRBV7-2 and TRBJ1-3; D unclear. The CDR3 is 13 residues long. Germline assignment: CDR1 SGHTA and CDR2 FQGNSA. V was pared by 5 bases and J by 0 bases, with 5 bases between. The CDR3 DNA reads TGTGCCAGCAGCCTGTACTCTGGAAACACCATATATTTT. It is translated as CASSLYSGNTIYF.

CDR3 nucleotides: TGTGCCAGCAGCCGACTCGTTAGAGGTGGAAACACCATATATTTT. Its protein is CASSRLVRGGNTIYF. The rearrangement links TRBV7-9 to TRBJ1-3; no definite D call. Germline V gene data show CDR1 as SEHNR and CDR2 as FQNEAQ (reference sequence). Deletions cut 5 bases from V and 3 bases from J, with 14 bases between. The CDR3 covers 15 residues.

This clonotype was picked up many times. The V and J genes are TRBV7-2 and TRBJ1-6; D call uncertain. CDR1 SGHTA and CDR2 FQGNSA come from the germline V gene. The germline V and J ends were trimmed by 4 bases and 6 bases, with 16 bases remaining between them. The length of the CDR3 is 16 residues. The CDR3 reads CASSSATPRANSPLHF. CDR3 coding DNA: TGTGCCAGCAGCTCGGCAACTCCGAGGGCTAATTCACCCCTCCACTTT. The full variable domain, completed using reference TRBV7-2 and TRBJ1-6, is GAGVSQSPSNKVTEKGKDVELRCDPISGHTALYWYRQSLGQGLEFLIYFQGNSAPDKSGLPSDRFSAERTGGSVSTLTIQRTQQEDSAVYLCASSSATPRANSPLHFGNGTRLTVT.